These 23 T cell receptor beta chains were all obtained from the same sample, sequenced in a study of post-analysis software for immune sequencing data. Study results and caveats: Comparison of patients with controls showed a handful of TRBV segments more frequent in patients, TRBV5-6, TRBV5-1 and TRBV20-1 among them.

Unique molecular identifiers were carried by the TCR beta cDNA libraries. TCRdb used MiXCR to reprocess the PCR reads, holding one entry per CDR3 protein. In the table there are 450,000 to 700,000 distinct CDR3 sequences, roughly 45% of which are singletons. Which antigens these TCRs recognize remains unknown. Sequenced material: blood. These receptors were taken from a girl aged 10 to 17 with multiple sclerosis.

This clonotype was counted a few times. The V and J genes are TRBV6-5 and TRBJ2-7, with D perhaps being TRBD1 or TRBD2 (5 bases each). This CDR3 has 16 amino acids. Germline V gene data show CDR1 as MNHEY and CDR2 as SVGAGI. V lost 7 bases and J 2 bases, leaving 21 bases between the germline ends. The CDR3 sequence is CASTERGGGSAYEQYF. In nucleotides, the CDR3 is TGTGCCAGCACCGAGAGAGGTGGGGGTTCAGCCTACGAGCAGTACTTC.

There are a few counts of this clonotype. The chain is built from TRBV20-1 and TRBJ2-1; possibly TRBD1 for D (5 bases). CDR1 DFQATT and CDR2 SNEGSKA come from the germline V gene (reference sequence). This CDR3 has 11 residues. V dropped 6 bases and J dropped 8 bases, with 11 bases sitting between them. This CDR3 reads CSARGRDEQFF. The CDR3 DNA follows: TGCAGTGCAAGGGGCCGGGATGAGCAGTTCTTC.

This clonotype was counted a few times. The rearrangement uses TRBV6-5 and TRBJ2-7; no firm D call. This CDR3 region has 13 residues. Trimming removed 6 bases at V and 7 bases at J, with 16 bases between. Germline V gene sequence: CDR1 MNHEY, CDR2 SVGAGI. The CDR3 here is CASRLLQGLEQYF. The CDR3 region has the DNA TGTGCCAGCAGACTACTGCAAGGGTTAGAGCAGTACTTC.

The chain has TRBV12-3 or TRBV12-4 and TRBJ1-1, with D hard to call. Trimming shortened V by 7 bases and J by 7 bases, and 16 bases separated the two germline ends. The CDR3 runs to 13 residues. The CDR3 loop is CASKPPQVFEAFF. The CDR3 region has the DNA TGTGCCAGCAAGCCCCCGCAGGTCTTTGAAGCTTTCTTT.

The genes are TRBV5-6 and TRBJ2-3; 7 nucleotides line up with TRBD1. The CDR3 spans 15 residues. Germline loops: CDR1 SGHDT, CDR2 YYEEEE. Trimming at V came to 2 bases and at J to 4 bases, leaving 7 bases not matched to a gene. The CDR3 DNA is TGTGCCAGCAGCTTCCGGACAGGTGGCCCAGATACGCAGTATTTT. It translates to CASSFRTGGPDTQYF.

This clonotype has just a few counts. This chain connects TRBV12-3 or TRBV12-4 to TRBJ1-2; D call uncertain. Trimming cost V 5 bases and J 6 bases, with 10 bases left between them. The CDR3 consists of 12 residues. The CDR3 region has the DNA TGTGCCAGCAGTCCCCGACGCCATGGCTACACCTTC. Translating it yields CASSPRRHGYTF.

In this sample, this clonotype turned up a few times. V is TRBV27 and J is TRBJ2-1; no clear D. The CDR3 sequence is 14 residues long. The germline CDR1 and CDR2 sequences are MNHEY and SMNVEV (reference sequence). V lost 0 bases and J 2 bases, leaving 5 bases between the germline ends. The CDR3 DNA reads TGTGCCAGCAGTTTATCGTACACCTACAATGAGCAGTTCTTC. Protein product: CASSLSYTYNEQFF.

This clonotype was detected only once. J is TRBJ2-1 and V is TRBV6-5; a weak D match, TRBD2 (6 bases). The CDR3 spans 14 residues. The germline V gene encodes CDR1 MNHEY and CDR2 SVGAGI. V lost 2 bases and J 1 base, leaving 6 bases between the germline ends. Written as DNA, the CDR3 is TGTGCCAGCAGTTACGCGGGATCCTACAATGAGCAGTTCTTC. This gives the protein CASSYAGSYNEQFF.

The V call is TRBV4-1, the J call TRBJ2-1, with D hard to call. Per the germline V gene, CDR1 is MGHRA and CDR2 is YSYEKL. This CDR3 has 13 amino acids. Trimming stripped 0 bases from V and 8 bases from J, with 8 bases between. CDR3 in amino acids: CASSQEWMDEQFF. The DNA for the CDR3 is TGCGCCAGCAGCCAAGAATGGATGGATGAGCAGTTCTTC.

The gene calls are TRBV27 and TRBJ1-1; tentatively, D is TRBD1 (5 bases). Trimming removed 3 bases at V and 3 bases at J, with 11 bases between. The CDR3 runs to 14 residues. Germline assignment: CDR1 MNHEY and CDR2 SMNVEV (reference sequence). The CDR3 region has the DNA TGTGCCAGCAGTTTGCAGGTGGGGGACACTGAAGCTTTCTTT. Translation gives CASSLQVGDTEAFF.

The genes are TRBV6-1 and TRBJ2-6; tentatively, D is TRBD1 or TRBD2 (5 bases each). The CDR3 covers 14 residues. V lost 2 bases, J lost 8 bases, and 10 bases lay in between. Germline CDR1 and CDR2: MNHNS and SASEGT. CDR3 in amino acids: CASSETGGPNVLTF. The CDR3 DNA sequence: TGTGCCAGCAGTGAAACAGGAGGACCCAACGTCCTGACTTTC.

This clonotype came up a few times. The V and J genes are TRBV11-2 and TRBJ1-2; a weak D match, TRBD1 (5 bases). The CDR3 runs 12 residues. The germline V and J ends were trimmed by 4 bases and 8 bases, with 11 bases remaining between them. Looked up from germline, CDR1 is SGHAT and CDR2 is FQNNGV. The CDR3 sequence: CASSSTRGGYTF. Here the CDR3 DNA reads TGTGCCAGCAGCTCAACGAGGGGAGGCTACACCTTC.

The gene calls are TRBV3-1 and TRBJ2-7, with 9 bases that match TRBD1. The V segment lost 7 bases and the J segment 5 bases; nucleotides outside the gene matches: 12. Germline CDR1 is LGHDT and CDR2 is YNNKEL (reference sequence). The CDR3 has 15 residues. The CDR3 loop reads CASTNAGTGSDEQYF. The CDR3 bases are TGTGCCAGCACCAACGCCGGGACAGGGAGCGACGAGCAGTACTTC.

This clonotype occurred a few times. The gene calls are TRBV29-1 and TRBJ2-7; 8 bases line up with TRBD1. Germline loops: CDR1 SQVTM, CDR2 ANQGSEA. With 4 bases clipped from V and 7 bases from J, the junction kept 6 bases outside the gene matches. This CDR3 is built from 12 residues. The CDR3 coding sequence is TGCAGCGTTGGACAGGGGCTCTGGGAGCAGTACTTC. This translates into CSVGQGLWEQYF.

This clonotype was recorded a few times. V is TRBV7-9 and J is TRBJ2-7; D is undetermined. Trimming took off 7 bases at V and 3 bases at J, with 13 bases between the two ends. The CDR3 length is 13 residues. Germline CDR1 SEHNR, CDR2 FQNEAQ (reference sequence). The CDR3 region has the DNA TGTGCCAGCACCCTCGGCCCCAGCTACGAGCAGTACTTC. Protein sequence: CASTLGPSYEQYF.

The chain recombines TRBV5-1 with TRBJ2-1; D remains unclear. This CDR3 is built from 14 residues. The germline V and J ends were trimmed by 2 bases and 7 bases, with 13 bases remaining between them. The germline CDR1 and CDR2 sequences are SGHRS and YFSETQ. The CDR3 protein is CASSFRPQVNEQFF. The CDR3 DNA sequence: TGCGCCAGCAGCTTTCGTCCTCAGGTGAATGAGCAGTTCTTC.

The V gene is TRBV10-3, the J gene TRBJ1-5, with D possibly matching TRBD1 (5 bases). V was clipped by 8 bases and J by 1 base, with 12 bases between them. The CDR3 has 14 residues. Germline lookup yields CDR1 ENHRY and CDR2 SYGVKD. The CDR3 sequence is CAIARDGSNQPQHF. The DNA for the CDR3 is TGTGCCATCGCTAGGGACGGAAGCAATCAGCCCCAGCATTTT.

The genes are TRBV5-6 and TRBJ2-1, with 12 bases identical to TRBD1. Germline CDR1 reads SGHDT; CDR2 reads YYEEEE. V shed 3 bases, J shed 9 bases, and the junction held 7 bases outside the gene matches. The CDR3 runs to 15 residues. This CDR3 reads CASSSGTGGFGEQFF. For the CDR3, the DNA is TGTGCCAGCAGCTCCGGGACAGGGGGCTTCGGTGAGCAGTTCTTC. The entire variable domain, with the rest obtained from reference TRBV5-6 and TRBJ2-1, is as follows: DAGVTQSPTHLIKTRGQQVTLRCSPKSGHDTVSWYQQALGQGPQFIFQYYEEEERQRGNFPDRFSGHQFPNYSSELNVNALLLGDSALYLCASSSGTGGFGEQFFGPGTRLTVL.

This clonotype has just a few counts. V is TRBV6-1 and J is TRBJ2-7; D uncertain. Germline loops: CDR1 MNHNS, CDR2 SASEGT. This CDR3 contains 14 residues. The germline V and J ends were trimmed by 1 base and 0 bases, with 7 bases remaining between them. The CDR3 is CASSEEESSYEQYF. The CDR3 nucleotides are TGTGCCAGCAGTGAAGAAGAGAGCTCCTACGAGCAGTACTTC.

The sample holds a few counts of this clonotype. V and J are TRBV5-1 and TRBJ2-6, with D hard to call. V was cut by 4 bases and J by 0 bases, with 8 bases left in between. CDR3 length: 15 residues. The germline gives CDR1 SGHRS, CDR2 YFSETQ. The CDR3 DNA is TGCGCCAGCAGCCTGACGGTCTCTGGGGCCAACGTCCTGACTTTC. It specifies CASSLTVSGANVLTF.

This chain joins TRBV5-1 and TRBJ1-6; no clear D gene. The germline gives CDR1 SGHRS, CDR2 YFSETQ. CDR3 length equals 14 residues. Trimming left V 4 bases short and J 11 bases short, with 16 bases between. CDR3 loop: CASSPDEGCAPLHF. The CDR3 DNA reads TGCGCCAGCAGCCCAGACGAAGGATGCGCACCCCTCCACTTT.

A single count supports this clonotype. The chain is built from TRBV4-1 and TRBJ2-7; the match to TRBD2 covers 10 bases. V dropped 3 bases and J dropped 3; count of bases not matched to a gene: 8. Germline values: CDR1 MGHRA, CDR2 YSYEKL. There are 16 residues in the CDR3. CDR3 loop: CASSHLAGEGYYEQYF. CDR3 coding DNA: TGCGCCAGCAGCCACCTAGCGGGAGAGGGTTACTACGAGCAGTACTTC.

This clonotype was counted a few times. One end of the junction varies from germline; a read error may be responsible. The rearrangement uses TRBV7-9 and TRBJ2-1; 7 bases are a match to TRBD1. The CDR3 is made up of 14 amino acids. Germline CDR1 is SEHNR and CDR2 is FQNEAQ (reference sequence). The CDR3 bases are TGTGCTAGCAGCTTAGGACAGGTGAACAATGAGCAGTTCTTC. Encoded protein: CASSLGQVNNEQFF.